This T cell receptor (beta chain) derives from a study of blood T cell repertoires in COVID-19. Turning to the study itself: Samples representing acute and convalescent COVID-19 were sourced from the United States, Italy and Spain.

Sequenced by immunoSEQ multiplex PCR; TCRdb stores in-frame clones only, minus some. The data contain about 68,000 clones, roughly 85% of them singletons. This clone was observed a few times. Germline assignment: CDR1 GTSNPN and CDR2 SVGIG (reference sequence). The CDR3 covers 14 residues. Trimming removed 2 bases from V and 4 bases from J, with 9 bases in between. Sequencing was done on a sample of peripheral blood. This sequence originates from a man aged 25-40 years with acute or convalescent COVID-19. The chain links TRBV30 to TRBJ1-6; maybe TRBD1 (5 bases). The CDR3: CAWSRRGYNSPLHF. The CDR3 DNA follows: TGTGCCTGGAGTAGGAGGGGATATAATTCACCCCTCCACTTT.